This T cell receptor beta chain appears in the sequencing data of a study of blood T cell repertoires in COVID-19 (dated by TCRdb to the early 2020s). Concerning the study at large: The collaborator samples originated in the United States, Italy and Spain and spanned the acute and convalescent phases of COVID-19. The prospective study material was composed of cDNA or gDNA derived from T cells, B-cell-depleted T cells, or PBMCs. Deeply sampled blood TCRbeta repertoires from subjects exposed to, actively infected with, or recovered from COVID-19 were included in the dataset. A freely available public database, intended as a resource for researchers studying the immune response to SARS-CoV-2, is where the repertoires were released. The samples were drawn from the first 160 participants of the ongoing ImmuneRACE study and from 950 to 1,500 subjects provided by 6 global collaborators. The sample metadata nearly always contained a de-identified subject ID, COVID-19 status, age in years and sex. Where available, HLA class I and class II types were taken from metadata supplied by the sample provider and were not determined by assay-based typing. Points the paper makes about the study in general: Clinical and demographic metadata were provided uncurated, with the amount varying by source and participant.

From the cysteine through the phenylalanine, the CDR3 covers 15 amino acids. Of the read, only the CDR3 DNA is kept; its 45 bases are in frame from base 1. For CDR1 and CDR2, the germline V gene (reference sequence) lists SGHNT and YYREEE. Each collaborating institution followed its own protocols to collect whole blood in K2EDTA tubes. For TCRbeta analysis, collaborators shipped samples as frozen whole blood, isolated PBMCs, or DNA extracted from either of those sample types. TCRbeta CDR3 regions were amplified from genomic DNA using the immunoSEQ Assay, a bias-controlled multiplex PCR. In the paper's pipeline: The number of nucleated cells in each sample was estimated from the amplification of reference gene primers within the assay. To quantify the absolute abundance of each unique TCRbeta CDR3 rearrangement, sequence reads were collapsed and filtered. For each sample, productive Simpson clonality was calculated as the square root of Simpson's diversity index across productive rearrangements. TCRdb provides this immuneACCESS table in a form limited to in-frame rearrangements. Some clones are lacking; in checked studies, under half of them reflect an unresolved V gene, and why the rest are absent is not known. The V and J calls and clone size are taken from that table; D and trimming were inferred from the DNA. Counted in this sample were around 100,000 clones; approximately 87% of them appeared once. The ten most abundant clones make up 10% to 15% of the sample.

Note on this clone: No cognate antigen has been identified for it. One base away there is no much larger clone; base qualities are not given.

The clonotype comes from a human donor in a cohort sampled during active or convalescent COVID-19. Sequenced sample: peripheral blood. The chain employs TRBV5-4 and TRBJ2-1; TRBD1 could be the D gene, as 6 bases match. The DNA sequence is given as TGTGCTACCAGATTCCAGGACAGCTCCTACAATGAGCAGTTCTTC. Translated, it gives CATRFQDSSYNEQFF.